In this sample, the clone carrying this T cell receptor (beta chain) turned up a few times. These data belong to a study of early T cells in non-severe SARS-CoV-2 infection. The CDR3 sequence is 13 residues long. From germline, CDR1 is KGHSH and CDR2 LQKENI. V dropped 3 bases and J dropped 8 bases, with 13 bases sitting between them. MiXCR, applied by TCRdb to the 5' RACE reads, yields one record per CDR3 protein. The data show 65,000 to 95,000 distinct CDR3 sequences, around 17% seen once. The chain combines TRBV18 with TRBJ1-1, with D unclear. Sequencing was done on a sample of whole blood. The receptor was derived from an adult who was a healthcare worker with PCR-confirmed SARS-CoV-2 infection or an uninfected control (not recorded which). The CDR3: CASSPAGGLEAFF. In nucleotides, the CDR3 is TGTGCCAGCTCACCGGCGGGCGGTTTGGAAGCTTTCTTT.